This T cell receptor beta chain was identified during a study of cytomegalovirus exposure and HLA in healthy donors. General observations from the study: CMV antigen specificity was confirmed in vitro for a few CMV-associated chains. The study listed approximately 160 cytomegalovirus-associated TCR beta chains.

About this clone: Antigen unknown.

The CDR3 is made up of 14 amino acids. CDR1 and CDR2 (germline): SGHNT, YYREEE (reference sequence). The V and J ends lost 4 bases and 3 bases respectively, with 13 bases between them. PCR used 60 Vbeta primers and 13 Jbeta primers. Methods used by the authors: An analysis performed later counted 75 million to 80 million unique TCR beta chains (approximately 11 million of them shared). TCRdb's copy holds only in-frame clones and misses some; the assay was immunoSEQ multiplex PCR. Clone size and the V and J calls come from that table; the DNA yielded D and trimming. This sample yields 140,000 or so clones, of which more than 65% are seen a single time; 1.5% to 2% belongs to the top ten. There were likely unrecorded immune exposures, though donors were nominally healthy when sampled.

Sequencing was performed on PBMCs. The TCR originated in a woman aged 25 to 39 in good health and CMV-seronegative. The V gene is TRBV5-4, the J gene TRBJ1-1; perhaps TRBD1 as D (6 bases). CDR3 nucleotides: TGTGCCAGCAGCCCGCGGGGGGCGGACACTGAAGCTTTCTTT. This translates into CASSPRGADTEAFF.